This note documents a single TCR beta chain sequence. The germline CDR1 and CDR2 sequences are LGHNA and YNFKEQ. This CDR3 contains 15 residues. V was cut by 1 base and J by 1 base, with 9 bases left in between. Profiling relied on immunoSEQ multiplex PCR, and the TCRdb table lists in-frame clones only, not all of them. The sample holds a few hundred thousand clones, approximately 88% seen once. These data originate in a study of blood T cell repertoires in COVID-19. The clonotype was recovered from a woman in her thirties who had recovered from COVID-19. This rearrangement joins TRBV4-2 to TRBJ2-3; D is perhaps TRBD1 (5 bases). The sequencing input was peripheral blood. The CDR3 DNA reads TGTGCCAGCAGCCAAGGACAGTCCCGCACAGATACGCAGTATTTT. Translating gives CASSQGQSRTDTQYF.